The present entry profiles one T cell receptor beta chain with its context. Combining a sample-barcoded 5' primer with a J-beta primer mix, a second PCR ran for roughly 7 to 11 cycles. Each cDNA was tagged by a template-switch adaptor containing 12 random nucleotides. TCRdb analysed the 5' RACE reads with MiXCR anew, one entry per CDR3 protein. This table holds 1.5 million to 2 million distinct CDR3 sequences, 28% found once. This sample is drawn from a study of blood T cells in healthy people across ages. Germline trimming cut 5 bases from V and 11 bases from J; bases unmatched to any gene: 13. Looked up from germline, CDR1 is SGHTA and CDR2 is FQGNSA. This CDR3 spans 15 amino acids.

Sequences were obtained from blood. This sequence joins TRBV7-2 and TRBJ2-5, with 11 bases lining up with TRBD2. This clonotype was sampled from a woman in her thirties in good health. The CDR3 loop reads CASSALAGEVNEQYF. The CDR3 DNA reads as TGTGCCAGCAGCGCACTAGCGGGAGAGGTCAATGAGCAGTACTTC.